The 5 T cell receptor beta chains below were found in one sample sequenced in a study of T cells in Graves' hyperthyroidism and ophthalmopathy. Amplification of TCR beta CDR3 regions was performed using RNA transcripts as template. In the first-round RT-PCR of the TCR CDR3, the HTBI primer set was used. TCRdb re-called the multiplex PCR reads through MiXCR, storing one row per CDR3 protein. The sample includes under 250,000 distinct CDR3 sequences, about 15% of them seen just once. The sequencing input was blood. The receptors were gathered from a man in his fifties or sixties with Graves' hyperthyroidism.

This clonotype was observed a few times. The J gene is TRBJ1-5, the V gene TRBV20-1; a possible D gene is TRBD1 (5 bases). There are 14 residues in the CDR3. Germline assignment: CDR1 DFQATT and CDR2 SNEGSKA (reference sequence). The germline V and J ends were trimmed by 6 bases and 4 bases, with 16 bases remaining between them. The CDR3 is CSATAGNVNQPQHF. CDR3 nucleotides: TGCAGTGCCACCGCAGGGAACGTTAATCAGCCCCAGCATTTT.

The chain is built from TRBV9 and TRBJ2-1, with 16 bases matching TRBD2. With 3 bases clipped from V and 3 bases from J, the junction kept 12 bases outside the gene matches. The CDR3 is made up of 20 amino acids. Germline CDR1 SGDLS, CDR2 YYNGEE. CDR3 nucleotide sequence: TGTGCCAGCAGCGGTAGGGGCCCTGGGACTAGCGGGAGGGACTACAATGAGCAGTTCTTC. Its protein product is CASSGRGPGTSGRDYNEQFF.

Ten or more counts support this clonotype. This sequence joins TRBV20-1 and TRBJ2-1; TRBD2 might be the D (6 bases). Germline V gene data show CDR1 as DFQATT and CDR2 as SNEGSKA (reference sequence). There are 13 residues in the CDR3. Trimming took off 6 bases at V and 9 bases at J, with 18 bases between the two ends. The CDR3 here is CSAPPDYLGEQFF. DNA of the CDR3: TGCAGTGCCCCACCGGACTACCTTGGTGAGCAGTTCTTC.

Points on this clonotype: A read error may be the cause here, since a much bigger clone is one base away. The CDR3 spells CASSQTSGGGTDMQYF. For the CDR3, the DNA is TGTGCCAGCAGTCAGACTAGCGGGGGGGGAACAGATATGCAGTATTTT. The chain combines TRBV12-3 or TRBV12-4 with TRBJ2-3; 14 nucleotides line up with TRBD2. The CDR3 is 16 amino acids.

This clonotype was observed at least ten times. DNA of the CDR3: TGTGCCAGCAGTTGGGACAGACAAGAGACCCAGTACTTC. This codes for CASSWDRQETQYF. The V gene is TRBV5-8, the J gene TRBJ2-5; 7 bases align to TRBD1. The V gene end was trimmed by 5 bases and the J gene end by 2 bases; junction bases not matched to a gene: 3. The germline CDR1 and CDR2 sequences are SGHTS and YDEGEE. The CDR3 extends over 13 amino acids.